Presented here are 13 T cell receptor beta chains from one specimen sequenced in a study of patients and donors after allogeneic stem cell transplantation. TCRdb fed the RT-PCR reads into MiXCR, producing one record per CDR3 protein. The sample lists under 200,000 distinct CDR3 sequences, approximately 30% occurring once. The specimen was blood, either unsorted or a sorted T cell fraction (not recorded which). The receptors derive from a human donor who was either an allogeneic HSCT recipient or a stem cell or donor lymphocyte infusion donor (not recorded which). It is not recorded whose cells these are; they may come from a transplant donor.

This chain joins TRBV28 and TRBJ1-5, with no clear D. Between the trimmed V and J ends, which lost 2 bases and 5 bases, there was a span of 13 bases. The CDR3 length is 15 residues. Germline CDR1 is MDHEN and CDR2 is SYDVKM. For the CDR3, the DNA is TGTGCCAGCAGTTTAAGATCCCGACCTGATCAGCCCCAGCATTTT. Translation gives CASSLRSRPDQPQHF.

This clonotype was detected a few times. The chain employs TRBV12-3 or TRBV12-4 and TRBJ1-5; 8 bases match TRBD1. This CDR3 has 15 residues. V was clipped by 2 bases and J by 6 bases; unmatched bases: 6. This chain's CDR3 is CASSLRQGAGQPQHF. CDR3 in DNA: TGTGCCAGCAGTTTAAGGCAGGGGGCGGGTCAGCCCCAGCATTTT.

The table lists this clonotype with a few counts. The CDR3 DNA sequence: TGCGCCAGCAGCCAAGATCCCGGGACCTATGGCTACACCTTC. Translated, it gives CASSQDPGTYGYTF. The chain is built from TRBV4-3 and TRBJ1-2; D perhaps matches TRBD1 (5 bases). V gave up 0 bases and J gave up 4 bases, with 9 bases separating them. From germline, CDR1 is LGHNA and CDR2 YSLEER. This CDR3 region has 14 residues.

The chain joins TRBV7-9 to TRBJ1-1; 9 nucleotides line up with TRBD1. CDR3 size: 13 residues. Per the germline V gene, CDR1 is SEHNR and CDR2 is FQNEAQ (reference sequence). V lost 5 bases to trimming and J lost 8 bases; unmatched junction nucleotides: 6. The CDR3 DNA reads as TGTGCCAGCAGCGCCGGACAGGGGCGAGAAGCTTTCTTT. Amino acids: CASSAGQGREAFF.

This clonotype turned up a few times. This rearrangement joins TRBV5-1 to TRBJ2-2, with TRBD2 matching over 11 bases. The CDR3 is made up of 17 amino acids. Germline-derived CDR1 and CDR2 are SGHRS and YFSETQ. The V gene end was trimmed by 0 bases and the J gene end by 0 bases; junction bases not matched to a gene: 1. In nucleotides, the CDR3 is TGCGCCAGCAGCTTGGGACTAGCGGGGACGAACACCGGGGAGCTGTTTTTT. Protein: CASSLGLAGTNTGELFF.

The rearrangement links TRBV20-1 to TRBJ2-2; D is ambiguous. Trimming took off 3 bases at V and 4 bases at J, with 15 bases between the two ends. Germline V CDR1 and CDR2: DFQATT, SNEGSKA (reference sequence). The CDR3 is made up of 15 amino acids. Here the CDR3 reads CSARPTVSGTGELFF. DNA of the CDR3: TGCAGTGCTAGGCCTACTGTCTCGGGCACCGGGGAGCTGTTTTTT.

The V call is TRBV6-5, the J call TRBJ2-7; TRBD2 matches at 9 bases. This CDR3 spans 15 amino acids. CDR1 and CDR2 (germline): MNHEY, SVGAGI. Trimming removed 2 bases from V and 1 base from J; junction bases left unmatched: 3. CDR3: CASSYVTSGSYEQYF. The DNA of the CDR3 is TGTGCCAGCAGTTACGTGACTAGCGGTTCCTACGAGCAGTACTTC.

The DNA of the CDR3 is TGCGCCAGCAGCCACGACCCCGACCGAAACACCATATATTTT. It codes for CASSHDPDRNTIYF. The chain joins TRBV4-3 to TRBJ1-3; D is ambiguous. Germline V CDR1 and CDR2: LGHNA, YSLEER. The CDR3 loop spans 14 amino acids. The germline V and J ends were trimmed by 3 bases and 5 bases, with 11 bases remaining between them.

CDR3 sequence (DNA): TGCGCCAGCAGCCAAGATTGGGGGACAGGGCGGACTAGCGGGGCGAACACCGGGGAGCTGTTTTTT. Protein sequence: CASSQDWGTGRTSGANTGELFF. J is TRBJ2-2 and V is TRBV4-3; 12 nucleotides align to TRBD2. The germline V gene has CDR1 LGHNA and CDR2 YSLEER. The CDR3 is made up of 22 amino acids. The V segment lost 0 bases and the J segment 0 bases; nucleotides outside the gene matches: 14.

The chain uses TRBV11-2 and TRBJ1-4; perhaps TRBD1 as D (6 bases). V dropped 5 bases and J dropped 6 bases, with 10 bases sitting between them. The CDR3 length is 13 residues. Germline-derived CDR1 and CDR2 are SGHAT and FQNNGV. The DNA for the CDR3 is TGTGCCAGCAGCCCATGGACAGATGAAAAACTGTTTTTT. It codes for CASSPWTDEKLFF.

There are many counts of this clonotype. The genes are TRBV27 and TRBJ1-2; unclear D gene. V was clipped by 0 bases and J by 0 bases, with 17 bases between them. The CDR3 runs to 18 residues. Germline V gene lookup returns CDR1 MNHEY and CDR2 SMNVEV (reference sequence). Here the CDR3 reads CASSLSSSVTVSNYGYTF. The CDR3 DNA reads as TGTGCCAGCAGTTTATCGAGCTCCGTGACCGTGTCTAACTATGGCTACACCTTC.

This clonotype turned up a few times. This chain uses TRBV2 with TRBJ1-6; D might be TRBD1 (6 bases). Germline loops: CDR1 SNHLY, CDR2 FYNNEI. Trimming left V 5 bases short and J 4 bases short, with 12 bases between. This CDR3 is built from 15 residues. CDR3 in DNA: TGTGCCAGCAGTATGACACAGGGTTATAATTCACCCCTCCACTTT. Encoded protein: CASSMTQGYNSPLHF.

CDR3 amino acids: CASSGKRVRIYEQYF. The CDR3 DNA is TGTGCCAGCAGTGGAAAAAGGGTTAGAATCTACGAGCAGTACTTC. The chain carries TRBV6-1 and TRBJ2-7; D ambiguous. CDR3 size: 15 residues. V was trimmed by 4 bases and J by 3 bases, leaving 16 bases between them. Looked up from germline, CDR1 is MNHNS and CDR2 is SASEGT.